Presented here are 10 T cell receptor beta chains from one specimen sequenced in a study of OX40 agonist ivuxolimab in advanced cancers. Library creation used the immunoSEQ multiplex PCR assay. TCRdb limited this immuneACCESS table to in-frame rearrangements with V and J called. A share of clones is missing; checked studies link under half to unresolved V genes, and the rest is unexplained. Within this sample are 60,000 to 70,000 clones, with less than 90% of them counted one time only. Of the sample, about 2.3% is held by the ten largest clones. Sequenced here: CD4+ or CD8+ T cells sorted from blood, sampled in a trial of the OX40 agonist ivuxolimab. Receptors were obtained from an adult with an advanced solid tumor such as melanoma, head and neck, liver or kidney cancer.

V and J are TRBV29-1 and TRBJ2-7, with 13 positions matching TRBD2. The CDR3 sequence is 13 residues long. The ends lost 7 bases at V and 2 bases at J; junction bases unmatched: 2. Germline V gives CDR1 SQVTM, CDR2 ANQGSEA. CDR3 nucleotide sequence: TGCAGCGCCGGGACTAGCGGGACCTACGAGCAGTACTTC. Translation gives CSAGTSGTYEQYF.

This clone was detected only once. V and J are TRBV5-6 and TRBJ2-2; D is ambiguous. Germline loops: CDR1 SGHDT, CDR2 YYEEEE. V was cut by 0 bases and J by 1 base, with 7 bases left in between. The length of the CDR3 is 15 residues. CDR3 nucleotides: TGTGCCAGCAGCTTGGCCCGGCAGAACACCGGGGAGCTGTTTTTT. Translation gives CASSLARQNTGELFF.

Many counts were recorded for this clone. The J gene is TRBJ2-5, the V gene TRBV5-1, with 9 bases aligning to TRBD1. Losses at the gene ends were 1 base for V and 6 bases for J; bases not matched to a gene: 4. The CDR3 totals 14 residues. Germline V gives CDR1 SGHRS, CDR2 YFSETQ. This CDR3 reads CASSLSNRGQTQYF. Here the CDR3 DNA reads TGCGCCAGCAGCTTGTCTAACAGGGGGCAGACCCAGTACTTC.

This clone was observed a single time. This chain joins TRBV19 and TRBJ1-1; TRBD1 matches at 10 bases. Germline lookup yields CDR1 LNHDA and CDR2 SQIVND (reference sequence). V shed 6 bases, J shed 6 bases, and the junction held 10 bases outside the gene matches. The CDR3 sequence is 15 residues long. CDR3 nucleotides: TGTGCCAGTAGGGGGACAGGGGCAATTGAGGCTGAAGCTTTCTTT. Amino acid sequence: CASRGTGAIEAEAFF. Based on the CDR3 plus reference TRBV19 and TRBJ1-1, the full variable domain is DGGITQSPKYLFRKEGQNVTLSCEQNLNHDAMYWYRQDPGQGLRLIYYSQIVNDFQKGDIAEGYSVSREKKESFPLTVTSAQKNPTAFYLCASRGTGAIEAEAFFGQGTRLTVV.

The chain carries TRBV21-1 and TRBJ2-4; the tabulated D call, TRBD2, remains unverified against the DNA. TRBV21-1 is an annotated pseudogene. CDR3 length: 17 amino acids. The CDR3: CASSGGTRGIAKNIQYF. The CDR3 DNA sequence: TGTGCCAGCAGCGGGGGGACGCGGGGTATAGCCAAAAACATTCAGTACTTC.

This clone has only one observation. The V gene is TRBV19, the J gene TRBJ1-1; a possible D gene is TRBD1 (6 bases). V was clipped by 6 bases and J by 3 bases, with 26 bases between them. CDR3 length equals 18 residues. Germline CDR1 and CDR2: LNHDA and SQIVND (reference sequence). The CDR3 nucleotides are TGTGCCAGTAGCCCGCCCTGGGGGCGGGGGAGGATGGACACTGAAGCTTTCTTT. This translates into CASSPPWGRGRMDTEAFF.

The chain employs TRBV6-6 and TRBJ1-1, with D possibly matching TRBD1 (5 bases). The CDR3 extends over 15 amino acids. Trimming left V 3 bases short and J 0 bases short, with 11 bases between. Per the germline V gene, CDR1 is MNHNY and CDR2 is SVGAGI (reference sequence). CDR3 sequence reads: CASSYQGSVNTEAFF. The CDR3 DNA reads TGTGCCAGCAGTTATCAGGGCAGCGTGAACACTGAAGCTTTCTTT.

The CDR3 loop is CASSHLGTDMYNEQFF. The CDR3, as DNA: TGTGCCAGCAGCCATTTGGGGACAGATATGTACAATGAGCAGTTCTTC. V usage is TRBV4-2 and J usage is TRBJ2-1, with 7 bases aligning to TRBD1. Germline V gives CDR1 LGHNA, CDR2 YNFKEQ. V shed 3 bases, J shed 4 bases, and the junction held 9 bases outside the gene matches. CDR3 length: 16 amino acids.

The rearrangement links TRBV5-4 to TRBJ2-4; 9 nucleotides align to TRBD1. Germline loops: CDR1 SGHNT, CDR2 YYREEE (reference sequence). This CDR3 spans 14 amino acids. V trimming: 4 bases; J trimming: 8 bases; junction bases outside the gene matches: 7. The DNA of the CDR3 is TGTGCCAGCAGCCCCGGGACAGGGAGGGACATTCAGTACTTC. This translates into CASSPGTGRDIQYF. The full variable domain, with the rest looked up from reference TRBV5-4 and TRBJ2-4, is ETGVTQSPTHLIKTRGQQVTLRCSSQSGHNTVSWYQQALGQGPQFIFQYYREEENGRGNFPPRFSGLQFPNYSSELNVNALELDDSALYLCASSPGTGRDIQYFGAGTRLSVL.

This chain links TRBV6-1 with TRBJ1-3; no firm D call. The ends were cut back, 3 bases at V and 2 bases at J, with 14 bases in the middle. CDR3 size: 16 residues. Germline V gene data show CDR1 as MNHNS and CDR2 as SASEGT. CDR3: CASSDQPWGAGNTIYF. DNA for the CDR3: TGTGCCAGCAGTGATCAACCTTGGGGTGCTGGAAACACCATATATTTT.